The rows below give T cell receptor beta chains drawn from one sample of a study of blood T cell repertoires in COVID-19. The assay was immunoSEQ multiplex PCR, and TCRdb's table has in-frame clones only and misses some. This sample yields 160,000 or so clones, of which approximately 90% are seen a single time; about 6.6% belongs to the top ten. Material for sequencing was PBMCs or T cells enriched from blood (not recorded which). These receptor sequences come from a woman aged 45-65 years who had recovered from COVID-19. Each CDR3 is given with its conserved first and last residue. The D gene is left open where the match is weak. A row's size may be missing; if present it is once, few, many or a size class.

v_gene: TRBV7-3
j_gene: TRBJ2-2
abundance: NA
d_gene: TRBD1
CDR3aa: CASNTGGAGTGELFF
CDR3nt: TGTGCCAGCAATACAGGGGGCGCCGGCACCGGGGAGCTGTTTTTT

v_gene: TRBV19
j_gene: TRBJ1-3
abundance: NA
d_gene: NA
CDR3aa: CASMAPDSGNTIYF
CDR3nt: TGTGCCAGTATGGCACCTGACTCTGGAAACACCATATATTTT

v_gene: TRBV27
j_gene: TRBJ2-6
abundance: NA
d_gene: NA
CDR3aa: CASGTGSGANVLTF
CDR3nt: TGTGCCAGCGGTACAGGGTCTGGGGCCAACGTCCTGACTTTC

v_gene: TRBV15
j_gene: TRBJ1-5
abundance: NA
d_gene: NA
CDR3aa: CATSRDRGVQPQHF
CDR3nt: TGTGCCACCAGCAGAGATCGAGGAGTGCAGCCCCAGCATTTT

v_gene: TRBV30
j_gene: TRBJ2-1
abundance: NA
d_gene: TRBD1
CDR3aa: CAWSRGGQINEQFF
CDR3nt: TGTGCCTGGAGTAGAGGGGGACAGATCAATGAGCAGTTCTTC

v_gene: TRBV5-1
j_gene: TRBJ1-1
abundance: few
d_gene: TRBD1
CDR3aa: CASSLDRGDTEAFF
CDR3nt: TGCGCCAGCAGCTTGGACAGGGGGGACACTGAAGCTTTCTTT

v_gene: TRBV15
j_gene: TRBJ1-5
abundance: NA
d_gene: NA
CDR3aa: CATSRFEPGANQPQHF
CDR3nt: TGTGCCACCAGCAGATTCGAACCAGGGGCCAATCAGCCCCAGCATTTT

v_gene: TRBV4-3
j_gene: TRBJ1-4
abundance: NA
d_gene: TRBD1
CDR3aa: CASSLELPGQVSLGEKLFF
CDR3nt: TGCGCCAGCAGCCTCGAACTACCGGGACAGGTCTCCCTCGGTGAAAAACTGTTTTTT

v_gene: TRBV28
j_gene: TRBJ1-5
abundance: few
d_gene: NA
CDR3aa: CASSLAVVNQPQHF
CDR3nt: TGTGCCAGCAGTTTAGCGGTGGTTAATCAGCCCCAGCATTTT

v_gene: TRBV5-8
j_gene: TRBJ1-4
abundance: NA
d_gene: NA
CDR3aa: CASSPDRTRSEKLFF
CDR3nt: TGTGCCAGCAGCCCGGACCGAACTAGGAGTGAAAAACTGTTTTTT

v_gene: TRBV7-2
j_gene: TRBJ1-6
abundance: NA
d_gene: TRBD1
CDR3aa: CASSFPGGNSPLHF
CDR3nt: TGTGCCAGCAGCTTCCCAGGGGGTAATTCACCCCTCCACTTT

v_gene: TRBV6-2/TRBV6-3
j_gene: TRBJ2-7
abundance: NA
d_gene: TRBD1
CDR3aa: CASSYSARDSGPYEQYF
CDR3nt: TGTGCCAGCAGTTACTCCGCACGGGACAGTGGGCCCTACGAGCAGTACTTC

v_gene: TRBV5-1
j_gene: TRBJ1-6
abundance: NA
d_gene: NA
CDR3aa: CASSLSGEDGSPLHF
CDR3nt: TGCGCCAGCAGCTTGTCAGGGGAAGACGGTTCACCCCTCCACTTT

v_gene: TRBV14
j_gene: TRBJ1-1
abundance: NA
d_gene: TRBD1
CDR3aa: CASSQPYGQGSSFF
CDR3nt: TGTGCCAGCAGCCAACCCTATGGACAGGGTAGCTCTTTCTTT

v_gene: TRBV6-5
j_gene: TRBJ1-1
abundance: NA
d_gene: NA
CDR3aa: CASSYSWANTEAFF
CDR3nt: TGTGCCAGCAGTTACTCTTGGGCGAACACTGAAGCTTTCTTT

v_gene: TRBV7-9
j_gene: TRBJ2-3
abundance: NA
d_gene: NA
CDR3aa: CASSLVAKSTDTQYF
CDR3nt: TGTGCCAGCAGCTTAGTGGCCAAAAGCACAGATACGCAGTATTTT

v_gene: TRBV7-2
j_gene: TRBJ2-2
abundance: NA
d_gene: NA
CDR3aa: CASSLGGESGELFF
CDR3nt: TGTGCCAGCAGCTTAGGGGGGGAGTCCGGGGAGCTGTTTTTT

v_gene: TRBV19
j_gene: TRBJ1-3
abundance: few
d_gene: NA
CDR3aa: CASSLLPGLSSGNTIYF
CDR3nt: TGTGCCAGTAGCTTATTACCGGGACTTTCTTCTGGAAACACCATATATTTT

v_gene: TRBV9
j_gene: TRBJ2-7
abundance: NA
d_gene: NA
CDR3aa: CASSVAQGPTYEQYF
CDR3nt: TGTGCCAGCAGCGTAGCGCAGGGTCCAACCTACGAGCAGTACTTC

v_gene: TRBV19
j_gene: TRBJ1-2
abundance: once
d_gene: TRBD1
CDR3aa: CASSIPSGTGGNGYTF
CDR3nt: TGTGCCAGTAGTATCCCCTCTGGAACAGGGGGCAATGGCTACACCTTC

v_gene: TRBV5-5
j_gene: TRBJ2-4
abundance: NA
d_gene: TRBD1
CDR3aa: CASSFVGTGVAKNIQYF
CDR3nt: TGTGCCAGCAGCTTCGTGGGGACAGGGGTAGCCAAAAACATTCAGTACTTC

v_gene: TRBV19
j_gene: TRBJ1-1
abundance: few
d_gene: NA
CDR3aa: CASSLAQGNTEAFF
CDR3nt: TGTGCCAGTAGTTTGGCCCAGGGGAACACTGAAGCTTTCTTT

v_gene: TRBV2
j_gene: TRBJ2-1
abundance: NA
d_gene: TRBD2
CDR3aa: CASIGGSGRNSYNEQFF
CDR3nt: TGTGCCAGCATCGGGGGGTCGGGGAGAAACTCCTACAATGAGCAGTTCTTC

v_gene: TRBV12-3/TRBV12-4
j_gene: TRBJ1-1
abundance: NA
d_gene: NA
CDR3aa: CASGLPSNTEAFF
CDR3nt: TGTGCCAGCGGACTACCGTCGAATACTGAAGCTTTCTTT

v_gene: TRBV19
j_gene: TRBJ2-1
abundance: NA
d_gene: TRBD2
CDR3aa: CASTRGGGNEQFF
CDR3nt: TGTGCCAGTACCCGGGGGGGCGGCAATGAGCAGTTCTTC

v_gene: TRBV5-6
j_gene: TRBJ2-1
abundance: NA
d_gene: NA
CDR3aa: CASSRQVYNEQFF
CDR3nt: TGTGCCAGCAGCAGACAGGTATACAATGAGCAGTTCTTC

v_gene: TRBV11-1
j_gene: TRBJ1-2
abundance: NA
d_gene: NA
CDR3aa: CASSLGGDTINYGYTF
CDR3nt: TGTGCCAGCAGCTTAGGAGGGGACACCATTAACTATGGCTACACCTTC

v_gene: TRBV11-3
j_gene: TRBJ2-3
abundance: once
d_gene: NA
CDR3aa: CASRHQTDTQYF
CDR3nt: TGTGCCAGCAGACACCAAACAGATACGCAGTATTTT

v_gene: TRBV5-1
j_gene: TRBJ2-7
abundance: once
d_gene: NA
CDR3aa: CASSLLSGDHEQYF
CDR3nt: TGCGCCAGCAGCTTGCTGTCGGGGGATCACGAGCAGTACTTC

v_gene: TRBV5-5
j_gene: TRBJ1-6
abundance: NA
d_gene: NA
CDR3aa: CASSFTGSSYNSPLHF
CDR3nt: TGTGCCAGCAGCTTCACAGGGAGCTCCTATAATTCACCCCTCCACTTT

v_gene: TRBV7-9
j_gene: TRBJ1-5
abundance: NA
d_gene: NA
CDR3aa: CASSHGQSNQPQHF
CDR3nt: TGTGCCAGCAGCCATGGACAGAGCAATCAGCCCCAGCATTTT

v_gene: TRBV11-3
j_gene: TRBJ2-3
abundance: NA
d_gene: NA
CDR3aa: CASSFVQGTDTQYF
CDR3nt: TGTGCCAGCAGCTTCGTCCAGGGCACAGATACGCAGTATTTT

v_gene: TRBV20-1
j_gene: TRBJ2-1
abundance: NA
d_gene: NA
CDR3aa: CSALEVEQFF
CDR3nt: TGCAGTGCTCTCGAGGTTGAGCAGTTCTTC

v_gene: TRBV14
j_gene: TRBJ2-4
abundance: NA
d_gene: TRBD1
CDR3aa: CASSPGQGFKNIQYF
CDR3nt: TGTGCCAGCAGTCCAGGACAGGGGTTCAAAAACATTCAGTACTTC

v_gene: TRBV7-6
j_gene: TRBJ1-1
abundance: once
d_gene: NA
CDR3aa: CASSTKEGTEAFF
CDR3nt: TGTGCCAGCAGCACCAAGGAGGGAACTGAAGCTTTCTTT

v_gene: TRBV5-1
j_gene: TRBJ1-1
abundance: NA
d_gene: NA
CDR3aa: CASSLDPGAITEAFF
CDR3nt: TGCGCCAGCAGCTTGGATCCGGGAGCGATCACTGAAGCTTTCTTT

v_gene: TRBV9
j_gene: TRBJ2-6
abundance: NA
d_gene: NA
CDR3aa: CASSVAGSGANVLTF
CDR3nt: TGTGCCAGCAGCGTAGCAGGGTCTGGGGCCAACGTCCTGACTTTC

v_gene: TRBV7-6
j_gene: TRBJ2-1
abundance: few
d_gene: TRBD1
CDR3aa: CASSLAQIMTGGPYNEQFF
CDR3nt: TGTGCCAGCAGCTTAGCCCAAATTATGACAGGGGGACCTTACAATGAGCAGTTCTTC

v_gene: TRBV6-5
j_gene: TRBJ1-1
abundance: NA
d_gene: NA
CDR3aa: CASSPRRDTEAFF
CDR3nt: TGTGCCAGCAGCCCCCGCAGGGACACTGAAGCTTTCTTT

v_gene: TRBV6-5
j_gene: TRBJ1-1
abundance: NA
d_gene: NA
CDR3aa: CASTGPMNTEAFF
CDR3nt: TGTGCCAGCACGGGTCCGATGAACACTGAAGCTTTCTTT

v_gene: TRBV7-9
j_gene: TRBJ1-5
abundance: few
d_gene: TRBD1
CDR3aa: CASSLVGTGVSGQPQHF
CDR3nt: TGTGCCAGCAGCTTAGTAGGGACAGGGGTTTCAGGTCAGCCCCAGCATTTT

v_gene: TRBV5-4
j_gene: TRBJ2-7
abundance: NA
d_gene: TRBD1
CDR3aa: CASSGTGSDYYEQYF
CDR3nt: TGTGCCAGCAGCGGGACAGGGTCAGACTACTACGAGCAGTACTTC

v_gene: TRBV3-1/TRBV3-2
j_gene: TRBJ2-3
abundance: NA
d_gene: TRBD1
CDR3aa: CASSFTGVRTDTQYF
CDR3nt: TGTGCCAGCAGCTTCACAGGGGTTCGGACAGATACGCAGTATTTT

v_gene: TRBV3-1/TRBV3-2
j_gene: TRBJ2-3
abundance: NA
d_gene: TRBD2
CDR3aa: CASSNRNPGGSTSTDTQYF
CDR3nt: TGTGCCAGCAGCAACCGAAACCCGGGGGGATCCACTAGCACAGATACGCAGTATTTT

v_gene: TRBV27
j_gene: TRBJ1-1
abundance: NA
d_gene: NA
CDR3aa: CASSLSPTSTEAFF
CDR3nt: TGTGCCAGCAGTTTATCCCCGACAAGCACTGAAGCTTTCTTT

v_gene: TRBV19
j_gene: TRBJ1-1
abundance: NA
d_gene: NA
CDR3aa: CASSMLGGNTEAFF
CDR3nt: TGTGCCAGTAGTATGCTGGGGGGGAACACTGAAGCTTTCTTT

v_gene: TRBV6-2/TRBV6-3
j_gene: TRBJ1-6
abundance: NA
d_gene: TRBD1
CDR3aa: CASSYSGQGTGSPLHF
CDR3nt: TGTGCCAGCAGTTACTCTGGACAGGGGACTGGGTCACCCCTCCACTTT